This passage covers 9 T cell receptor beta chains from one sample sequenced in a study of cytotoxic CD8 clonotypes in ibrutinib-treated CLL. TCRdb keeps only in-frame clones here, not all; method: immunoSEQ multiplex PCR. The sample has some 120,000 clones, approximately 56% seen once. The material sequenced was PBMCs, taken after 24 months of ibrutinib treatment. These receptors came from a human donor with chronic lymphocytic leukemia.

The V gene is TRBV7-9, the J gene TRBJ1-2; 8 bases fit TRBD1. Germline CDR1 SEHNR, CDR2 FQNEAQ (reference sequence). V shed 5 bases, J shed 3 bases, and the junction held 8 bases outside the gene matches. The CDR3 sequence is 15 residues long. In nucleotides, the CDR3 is TGTGCCAGCAGCAACCCGACAGGGGAAGACTATGGCTACACCTTC. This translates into CASSNPTGEDYGYTF.

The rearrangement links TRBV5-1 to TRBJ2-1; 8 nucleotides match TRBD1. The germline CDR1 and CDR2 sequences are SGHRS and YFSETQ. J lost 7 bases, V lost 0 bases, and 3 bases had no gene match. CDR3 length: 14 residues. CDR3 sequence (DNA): TGCGCCAGCAGCTTGGCCCAGGGGGCGAATGAGCAGTTCTTC. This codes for CASSLAQGANEQFF.

The DNA for the CDR3 is TGTGCCAGCAGTCGGGACAGGGGAAGGAATGAGCAGTTCTTC. This codes for CASSRDRGRNEQFF. The rearrangement uses TRBV6-1 and TRBJ2-1; 10 bases agree with TRBD1. This CDR3 has 14 amino acids. The V gene end was trimmed by 5 bases and the J gene end by 7 bases; junction bases not matched to a gene: 5. CDR1 and CDR2 (germline): MNHNS, SASEGT.

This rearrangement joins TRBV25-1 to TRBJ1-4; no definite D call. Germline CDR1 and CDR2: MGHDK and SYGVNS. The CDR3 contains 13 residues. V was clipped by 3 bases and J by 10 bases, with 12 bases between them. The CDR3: CASSDYLGRKLFF. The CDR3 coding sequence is TGTGCCAGCAGTGACTATCTGGGGAGAAAACTGTTTTTT.

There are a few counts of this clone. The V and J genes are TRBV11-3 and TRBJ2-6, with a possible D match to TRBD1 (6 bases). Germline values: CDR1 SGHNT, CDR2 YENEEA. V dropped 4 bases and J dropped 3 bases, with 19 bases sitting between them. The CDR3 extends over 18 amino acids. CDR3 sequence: CASSSPLGQPNGANVLTF. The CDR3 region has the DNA TGTGCCAGCAGCTCCCCCCTAGGACAGCCTAATGGGGCCAACGTCCTGACTTTC.

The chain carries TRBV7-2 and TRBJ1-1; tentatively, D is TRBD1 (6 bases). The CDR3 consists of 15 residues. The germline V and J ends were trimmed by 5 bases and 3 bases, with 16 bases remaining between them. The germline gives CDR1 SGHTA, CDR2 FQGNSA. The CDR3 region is CASSVYTGSHTEAFF. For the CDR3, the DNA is TGTGCCAGCAGCGTTTATACAGGGTCCCACACTGAAGCTTTCTTT. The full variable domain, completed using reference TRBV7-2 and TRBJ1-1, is GAGVSQSPSNKVTEKGKDVELRCDPISGHTALYWYRQSLGQGLEFLIYFQGNSAPDKSGLPSDRFSAERTGGSVSTLTIQRTQQEDSAVYLCASSVYTGSHTEAFFGQGTRLTVV.

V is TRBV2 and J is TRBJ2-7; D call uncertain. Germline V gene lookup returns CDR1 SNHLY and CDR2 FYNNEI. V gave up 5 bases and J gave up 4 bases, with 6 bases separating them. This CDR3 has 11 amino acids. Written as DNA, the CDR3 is TGTGCCAGCAGTCTCATGTACGAGCAGTACTTC. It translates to CASSLMYEQYF.

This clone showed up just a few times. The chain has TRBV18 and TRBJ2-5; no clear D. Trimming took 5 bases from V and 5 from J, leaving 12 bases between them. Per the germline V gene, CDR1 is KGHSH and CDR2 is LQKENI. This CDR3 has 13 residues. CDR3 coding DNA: TGTGCCAGCTCATCATTCGGTTTGGAGACCCAGTACTTC. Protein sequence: CASSSFGLETQYF. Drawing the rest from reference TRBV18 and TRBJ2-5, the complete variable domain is NAGVMQNPRHLVRRRGQEARLRCSPMKGHSHVYWYRQLPEEGLKFMVYLQKENIIDESGMPKERFSAEFPKEGPSILRIQQVVRGDSAAYFCASSSFGLETQYFGPGTRLLVL.

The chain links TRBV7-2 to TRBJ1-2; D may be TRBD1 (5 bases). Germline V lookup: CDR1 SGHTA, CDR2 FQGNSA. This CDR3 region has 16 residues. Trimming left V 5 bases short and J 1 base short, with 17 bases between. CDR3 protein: CASSQSGSRFNYGYTF. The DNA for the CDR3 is TGTGCCAGCAGCCAATCAGGGAGCCGATTTAACTATGGCTACACCTTC.